This record concerns one T cell receptor (beta chain) sequence. The data belong to a study of blood T cell repertoires in COVID-19. Study-wide background: Samples of COVID-19 (acute and convalescent) were obtained from the United States, Italy and Spain. Sample material is recorded as cDNA or gDNA derived from T cells, B-cell-depleted T cells, or PBMCs.

V was clipped by 0 bases and J by 2 bases, with 3 bases between them. The CDR3 extends over 13 amino acids. Germline-derived CDR1 and CDR2 are LGHDT and YNNKEL (reference sequence). In the authors' workflow: Reference gene primer amplification gave nucleated cell count estimates. Method: immunoSEQ multiplex PCR; TCRdb's copy keeps in-frame clones and lacks some. V and J calls and clone size are given by that table; D and trimming were obtained from the DNA. The sample has some 130,000 clones, almost 85% seen once. V is TRBV3-1 (or the pseudogene TRBV3-2) and J is TRBJ2-3, with D hard to call. The sequence derives from a woman in her 30s who had recovered from COVID-19. The sequenced sample consisted of peripheral blood. CDR3 DNA: TGTGCCAGCAGCCAAGACCTCACAGATACGCAGTATTTT. Translation: CASSQDLTDTQYF.